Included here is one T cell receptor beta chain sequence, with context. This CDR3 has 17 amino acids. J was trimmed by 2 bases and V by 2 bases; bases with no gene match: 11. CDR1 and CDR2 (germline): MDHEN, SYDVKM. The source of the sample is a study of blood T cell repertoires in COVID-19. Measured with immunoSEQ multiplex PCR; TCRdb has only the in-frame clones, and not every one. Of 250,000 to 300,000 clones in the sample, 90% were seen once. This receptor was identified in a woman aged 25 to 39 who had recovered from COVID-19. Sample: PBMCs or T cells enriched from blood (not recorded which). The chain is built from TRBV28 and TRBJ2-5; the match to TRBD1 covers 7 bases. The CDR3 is CASSLGPEDRPQETQYF. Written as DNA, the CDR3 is TGTGCCAGCAGTTTAGGCCCAGAGGACAGGCCTCAAGAGACCCAGTACTTC.